These 24 T cell receptor beta chains came from one sample sequenced in a study of T cell repertoires in cytomegalovirus infection. Via MiXCR, TCRdb re-called the reads, giving one row per CDR3 protein. The sample has 380,000 or so distinct CDR3 sequences, roughly a third seen once; the top ten hold about 13%. The antigens these receptors bind are not known. The sequencing used cultured PBMCs, collected from culture after CMV antigen stimulation. These receptor sequences come from a human donor in good health (CMV status not recorded). Some clones in this sample may be carry-over from other donors' samples.

The chain recombines TRBV11-2 with TRBJ2-7; 8 nucleotides line up with TRBD1. The CDR3 is 12 amino acids. Germline-derived CDR1 and CDR2 are SGHAT and FQNNGV. The CDR3 sequence: CASNLVLGQVWV. In DNA, the CDR3 is TGTGCCAGCAACTTAGTCTTGGGACAGGTGTGGGTC.

This clonotype was observed a handful of times. This CDR3 reads CASSTGQGADTQYF. The CDR3 DNA reads TGTGCCAGCAGCACTGGACAGGGGGCAGATACGCAGTATTTT. The genes are TRBV7-3 and TRBJ2-3; 10 nucleotides match TRBD1. With V trimmed by 5 bases and J by 4 bases, 3 bases remained unmatched. CDR3 length: 14 residues. Germline loops: CDR1 SGHTA, CDR2 FQGTGA.

J is TRBJ1-1 and V is TRBV27; 7 bases align to TRBD1. Losses at the gene ends were 6 bases for V and 4 bases for J; bases not matched to a gene: 8. The CDR3 contains 14 residues. CDR1 is MNHEY, CDR2 SMNVEV, per germline (reference sequence). The CDR3 protein is CASRRQGIGTEAFF. CDR3 DNA: TGTGCCAGCAGACGACAGGGTATAGGCACTGAAGCTTTCTTT.

There are a few counts of this clonotype. This chain links TRBV4-3 with TRBJ2-7; the match to TRBD2 covers 7 bases. The CDR3 loop spans 17 amino acids. The ends lost 0 bases at V and 2 bases at J; junction bases unmatched: 10. Germline V lookup: CDR1 LGHNA, CDR2 YSLEER. Written as DNA, the CDR3 is TGCGCCAGCAGCCAAGATCCAGGACTAGAGATGCCCTACGAGCAGTACTTC. Residues: CASSQDPGLEMPYEQYF.

The chain carries TRBV2 and TRBJ2-7; D may be TRBD1 (6 bases). In germline, CDR1 is SNHLY, CDR2 FYNNEI. Trimming pared 4 bases from V and 2 bases from J, leaving 12 bases between. The CDR3 contains 14 residues. The CDR3 nucleotides read TGTGCCAGCAGTGCGGGGACATATCCCTACGAGCAGTACTTC. This sequence encodes CASSAGTYPYEQYF.

This chain uses TRBV6-2 or TRBV6-3 with TRBJ2-1, with 7 bases identical to TRBD2. Germline-derived CDR1 and CDR2 are MNHEY and SVGEGT. This CDR3 contains 12 residues. V trimming: 8 bases; J trimming: 10 bases; junction bases outside the gene matches: 8. The CDR3 loop reads CASGIGRGEQFF. Here the CDR3 DNA reads TGTGCCAGCGGAATAGGGAGGGGCGAGCAGTTCTTC.

This clonotype was observed a handful of times. This sequence joins TRBV27 and TRBJ1-2; D is possibly TRBD1 (5 bases). The CDR3 covers 15 residues. Trimming left V 3 bases short and J 6 bases short, with 17 bases between. Germline-derived CDR1 and CDR2 are MNHEY and SMNVEV (reference sequence). CDR3 DNA: TGTGCCAGCAGTTTGGACCCGCACGGGACTCATGGCTACACCTTC. The encoded protein is CASSLDPHGTHGYTF.

CDR3 loop: CASSPRESYEQYV. The CDR3 region has the DNA TGTGCCAGCAGCCCGAGAGAGTCCTACGAGCAGTACGTC. The chain couples TRBV7-9 to TRBJ2-7; D call uncertain. Trimming removed 5 bases at V and 1 base at J, with 9 bases between. From germline, CDR1 is SEHNR and CDR2 FQNEAQ (reference sequence). This CDR3 region has 13 residues.

This clonotype was counted a few times. The chain is built from TRBV7-2 and TRBJ1-1, with D uncertain. The CDR3 loop spans 14 amino acids. Germline lookup yields CDR1 SGHTA and CDR2 FQGNSA. V shed 5 bases and J shed 1 base, with 11 bases lying between them. The DNA for the CDR3 is TGTGCCAGCAGCCCCGTCCCACCGAACACTGAAGCTTTCTTT. Translating it yields CASSPVPPNTEAFF. The entire variable domain, with the rest obtained from reference TRBV7-2 and TRBJ1-1, is as follows: GAGVSQSPSNKVTEKGKDVELRCDPISGHTALYWYRQSLGQGLEFLIYFQGNSAPDKSGLPSDRFSAERTGGSVSTLTIQRTQQEDSAVYLCASSPVPPNTEAFFGQGTRLTVV.

V usage is TRBV18 and J usage is TRBJ2-1; 8 bases map to TRBD1. V was pared by 3 bases and J by 3 bases, with 4 bases of the junction left unmatched. CDR1 KGHSH and CDR2 LQKENI come from the germline V gene. CDR3 length: 15 amino acids. CDR3 DNA: TGTGCCAGCTCACCCCGGACAGGGAACTACAATGAGCAGTTCTTC. Protein product: CASSPRTGNYNEQFF.

This clonotype was found a few times. The chain recombines TRBV5-4 with TRBJ2-7, with no clear D. This CDR3 is 16 amino acids long. Trimming took off 0 bases at V and 0 bases at J, with 13 bases between the two ends. From germline, CDR1 is SGHNT and CDR2 YYREEE (reference sequence). CDR3 in DNA: TGTGCCAGCAGCTTGGAATTAGGGCCGGGCTCCTACGAGCAGTACGTC. Translated: CASSLELGPGSYEQYV.

There are many counts of this clonotype. This chain links TRBV7-2 with TRBJ2-2; 8 bases are a match to TRBD2. The CDR3 totals 13 residues. Per the germline V gene, CDR1 is SGHTA and CDR2 is FQGNSA. V was clipped by 8 bases and J by 6 bases; unmatched bases: 5. The CDR3 loop is CASSGGMAGELFF. The CDR3 coding sequence is TGTGCCAGCTCGGGGGGGATGGCCGGGGAGCTGTTTTTT.

The chain joins TRBV27 to TRBJ2-7, with D possibly being TRBD2 (6 bases). Germline V gene lookup returns CDR1 MNHEY and CDR2 SMNVEV (reference sequence). The ends were cut back, 3 bases at V and 6 bases at J, with 12 bases in the middle. The length of the CDR3 is 13 residues. This CDR3 is CASSFVGGGEQYV. In DNA, the CDR3 is TGTGCCAGCAGTTTTGTGGGAGGAGGCGAGCAGTACGTC.

The V gene is TRBV7-2, the J gene TRBJ2-3; D is ambiguous. CDR3 length: 14 amino acids. V was cut by 2 bases and J by 0 bases, with 6 bases left in between. Germline V gene lookup returns CDR1 SGHTA and CDR2 FQGNSA. The DNA for the CDR3 is TGTGCCAGCAGCTTAATAGGTAGCACAGATACGCAGTATTTT. Translated: CASSLIGSTDTQYF.

The chain joins TRBV4-2 to TRBJ2-7; TRBD2 agrees at 10 bases. Unmatched junction bases numbered 2, after V lost 1 base and J lost 2 bases. The CDR3 consists of 15 residues. Germline lookup yields CDR1 LGHNA and CDR2 YNFKEQ. CDR3 DNA sequence: TGTGCCAGCAGCCAAGGACTAGCGGGCCCCTACGAGCAGTACTTC. Translation gives CASSQGLAGPYEQYF.

The CDR3 sequence is CAWSAGPGNQPQHF. The CDR3 DNA sequence: TGTGCCTGGAGTGCGGGGCCGGGCAATCAGCCCCAGCATTTT. The chain uses TRBV30 and TRBJ1-5; D possibly corresponds to TRBD1 (5 bases). The V and J ends lost 1 base and 2 bases respectively, with 9 bases between them. In germline, CDR1 is GTSNPN, CDR2 SVGIG (reference sequence). This CDR3 is 14 amino acids long.

In DNA form, the CDR3 reads TGTGCCAGCAGCTCCCTCGGGGGGACCTCTGGAAACACCATATATTTT. Translated, it gives CASSSLGGTSGNTIYF. V usage is TRBV11-2 and J usage is TRBJ1-3, with D possibly being TRBD1 (5 bases). Germline V gene sequence: CDR1 SGHAT, CDR2 FQNNGV. There are 16 residues in the CDR3. V lost 4 bases, J lost 0 bases, and 13 bases lay in between. Full variable domain (missing parts from reference TRBV11-2 and TRBJ1-3): EAGVAQSPRYKIIEKRQSVAFWCNPISGHATLYWYQQILGQGPKLLIQFQNNGVVDDSQLPKDRFSAERLKGVDSTLKIQPAKLEDSAVYLCASSSLGGTSGNTIYFGEGSWLTVV.

This clonotype was picked up many times. CDR3 in DNA: TGTGCCAGCAGCTTACCCAGGGGGGTTATGAACACTGAAGCTTTCTTT. Encoded protein: CASSLPRGVMNTEAFF. The chain links TRBV7-2 to TRBJ1-1; TRBD1 matches at 7 bases. Germline CDR1 reads SGHTA; CDR2 reads FQGNSA. The CDR3 length is 16 residues. V dropped 2 bases and J dropped 0; count of bases not matched to a gene: 6.

The chain uses TRBV19 and TRBJ2-4, with 11 bases identical to TRBD2. V lost 7 bases to trimming and J lost 2 bases; unmatched junction nucleotides: 10. CDR3 length: 17 residues. Per germline, CDR1 LNHDA and CDR2 SQIVND (reference sequence). The CDR3 reads CASTLLAGDETKNIQYF. CDR3 DNA sequence: TGTGCCAGTACTTTACTAGCGGGAGATGAAACCAAAAACATTCAGTACTTC.

The rearrangement joins TRBV11-2 to TRBJ2-1, with 12 bases that match TRBD2. This CDR3 is 17 amino acids long. Germline V gene data show CDR1 as SGHAT and CDR2 as FQNNGV. Trimming took 5 bases from V and 4 from J; bases not matched to a gene: 9. In DNA, the CDR3 is TGTGCCAGCAGCCCCAGACTAGCGGGAGTGGGTTACAATGAGCAGTTCTTC. Translation: CASSPRLAGVGYNEQFF.

This clonotype was recorded at least ten times. V gene TRBV7-9 combines with J gene TRBJ2-7; D is uncertain. This CDR3 has 12 amino acids. The germline gives CDR1 SEHNR, CDR2 FQNEAQ (reference sequence). V was cut by 4 bases and J by 7 bases, with 11 bases left in between. CDR3 sequence (DNA): TGTGCCAGCAGCTACCCCCTGGGGGAGCAGTACTTC. Its protein is CASSYPLGEQYF.

This clonotype was detected only a few times. The chain recombines TRBV4-1 with TRBJ2-2; 7 bases are shared with TRBD2. V lost 2 bases, J lost 0 bases, and 3 bases stayed unmatched. In germline, CDR1 is MGHRA, CDR2 YSYEKL. The CDR3 loop spans 16 amino acids. CDR3 sequence reads: CASSQPSGANTGELFF. The CDR3 region has the DNA TGCGCCAGCAGCCAACCTAGCGGAGCGAACACCGGGGAGCTGTTTTTT.

The chain carries TRBV7-6 and TRBJ1-2, with D possibly being TRBD1 (6 bases). Trimming shortened V by 5 bases and J by 8 bases, and 18 bases separated the two germline ends. Per germline, CDR1 SGHVS and CDR2 FNYEAQ. The CDR3 covers 14 residues. The CDR3 DNA is TGTGCCAGCAGCACTTCTACAGGGTTGGAGGGCTACACCTTC. Its protein is CASSTSTGLEGYTF.

Concerning this clonotype: The junction does not match germline at one end; this may be a read error. The chain combines TRBV7-9 with TRBJ1-5; 9 nucleotides agree with TRBD1. Germline-derived CDR1 and CDR2 are SEHNR and FQNEAQ (reference sequence). The length of the CDR3 is 14 residues. The CDR3 coding sequence is TGTGCCAGCAGCCCGGGACAGGGCAATGAGCCCCACCATTTT. Amino acids: CASSPGQGNEPHHF.